The 31 T cell receptor beta chains given below trace back to one sample, sequenced in a study of T cell repertoires in cytomegalovirus infection. The antigens of these receptors remain unknown. MiXCR, applied by TCRdb to the reads, yields one record per CDR3 protein. The sample gives roughly 800,000 distinct CDR3 sequences, 25% to 35% of which show up once; 13% is in the top ten. The sample was cultured CD8+ T cells from PBMCs, taken from culture after CMV antigen stimulation. These receptor sequences come from a human donor in good health (CMV status not recorded). Some clones in this sample may be carry-over from other donors' samples.

This chain joins TRBV27 and TRBJ2-7; 7 bases align to TRBD1. The CDR3 runs 16 residues. CDR1 is MNHEY and CDR2 is SMNVEV in the germline V gene (reference sequence). The J segment lost 7 bases and the V segment lost 0 bases, leaving 12 bases of the junction unmatched. CDR3 protein: CASSLSCTGAYCEQYV. The CDR3 region has the DNA TGTGCCAGCAGTTTATCGTGCACAGGGGCCTACTGTGAGCAGTACGTC.

Only a few counts were recorded for this clonotype. The chain links TRBV6-5 to TRBJ1-1; D is uncertain. Germline CDR1 is MNHEY and CDR2 is SVGAGI. V dropped 2 bases and J dropped 7 bases, with 8 bases sitting between them. The CDR3 runs 12 residues. CDR3 in DNA: TGTGCCAGCAGTTACCTGAGAGGTGAAGCTTTCTTT. Translation gives CASSYLRGEAFF.

The chain is built from TRBV6-1 and TRBJ1-6; D remains unclear. The V end was cut by 4 bases, the J end by 9 bases, with 13 bases between. Germline V gives CDR1 MNHNS, CDR2 SASEGT. CDR3 length: 14 amino acids. The CDR3 protein is CASSGRTYGSPLHF. CDR3 DNA sequence: TGTGCCAGCAGTGGACGGACCTACGGTTCACCCCTCCACTTT.

This rearrangement joins TRBV7-9 to TRBJ1-1, with 7 positions matching TRBD1. V lost 11 bases, J lost 7 bases, and 4 bases stayed unmatched. CDR1 is SEHNR and CDR2 is FQNEAQ in the germline V gene (reference sequence). The CDR3 loop spans 10 amino acids. CDR3 amino acids: CAGNRGEAFF. The CDR3 coding sequence is TGTGCCGGAAACAGGGGTGAAGCTTTCTTT. Drawing the rest from reference TRBV7-9 and TRBJ1-1, the complete variable domain is DTGVSQNPRHKITKRGQNVTFRCDPISEHNRLYWYRQTLGQGPEFLTYFQNEAQLEKSRLLSDRFSAERPKGSFSTLEIQRTEQGDSAMYLCAGNRGEAFFGQGTRLTVV.

V gene TRBV20-1 combines with J gene TRBJ1-3, with D unresolved. The V gene lost 5 bases and the J gene lost 0 bases, with 11 bases spanning the gap. The CDR3 runs 14 residues. Germline V gene sequence: CDR1 DFQATT, CDR2 SNEGSKA (reference sequence). CDR3 nucleotide sequence: TGCAGTGCTTTCGACGGAGGCTCTGGAAACACCATATATTTT. It translates to CSAFDGGSGNTIYF.

This clonotype came up many times. The rearrangement uses TRBV6-5 and TRBJ2-1; tentatively, D is TRBD2 (5 bases). The CDR3 runs 15 residues. Per the germline V gene, CDR1 is MNHEY and CDR2 is SVGAGI. Trimming removed 4 bases from V and 1 base from J, with 11 bases in between. The CDR3, as DNA: TGTGCCAGCAGTTCCGAAGGAGGATCCTACAATGAGCAGTTCTTC. It is translated as CASSSEGGSYNEQFF.

The chain recombines TRBV7-8 with TRBJ2-2, with D possibly matching TRBD2 (5 bases). The CDR3 extends over 15 amino acids. Looked up from germline, CDR1 is SGHVS and CDR2 is FQNEAQ. V was shortened by 1 base and J by 3 bases, with 9 bases between the two germline ends. This CDR3 reads CASSLVTGYTGELFF. In nucleotides, the CDR3 is TGTGCCAGCAGCTTAGTTACGGGGTACACCGGGGAGCTGTTTTTT.

The chain combines TRBV20-1 with TRBJ1-5, with D unclear. In germline, CDR1 is DFQATT, CDR2 SNEGSKA (reference sequence). The CDR3 runs to 15 residues. Between the trimmed V and J ends, which lost 1 base and 0 bases, there was a span of 10 bases. CDR3 bases: TGCAGTGCTAGAGTAGCAGATTATAGCAATCAGCCCCAGCATTTT. Translation gives CSARVADYSNQPQHF.

The chain has TRBV28 and TRBJ2-3, with TRBD2 matching over 11 bases. This CDR3 region has 13 residues. CDR1 is MDHEN and CDR2 is SYDVKM in the germline V gene. V shed 10 bases and J 6 bases; nucleotides not matched to a gene: 6. CDR3 DNA sequence: TGTGCCATCTCCGGGACTAGCGGTGATACGCAGTATTTT. It specifies CAISGTSGDTQYF.

The CDR3 is CASSLNREWQPQHF. In DNA, the CDR3 is TGTGCCAGCAGTTTGAACAGGGAGTGGCAGCCCCAGCATTTT. J is TRBJ1-5 and V is TRBV12-3 or TRBV12-4; TRBD1 might be the D (6 bases). V lost 3 bases, J lost 7 bases, and 13 bases lay in between. The CDR3 contains 14 residues.

The chain employs TRBV15 and TRBJ2-1, with a weak D call TRBD1 (7 bases). Trimming cost V 0 bases and J 1 base, with 10 bases left between them. This CDR3 spans 16 amino acids. Germline CDR1 reads LNHNV; CDR2 reads YYDKDF (reference sequence). This CDR3 is CATSRDRGDSYNEQFF. The CDR3 nucleotides are TGTGCCACCAGCAGAGACAGGGGGGATTCCTACAATGAGCAGTTCTTC.

This chain uses TRBV27 with TRBJ1-1, with TRBD1 as a possible D gene (6 bases). V dropped 7 bases and J dropped 4 bases, with 22 bases sitting between them. The CDR3 sequence is 16 residues long. Germline CDR1 reads MNHEY; CDR2 reads SMNVEV (reference sequence). The CDR3 loop reads CASNLYPGAKVTEAFF. The CDR3 DNA is TGTGCCAGCAATCTATACCCAGGGGCGAAGGTCACTGAAGCTTTCTTT.

This chain uses TRBV7-9 with TRBJ2-1; D may correspond to TRBD1 or TRBD2 (6 bases each). Trimming left V 1 base short and J 4 bases short, with 14 bases between. CDR3 length: 16 amino acids. The germline CDR1 and CDR2 sequences are SEHNR and FQNEAQ (reference sequence). CDR3 sequence: CASSLGIGGRYNEQFF. The CDR3 DNA reads TGTGCCAGCAGCTTAGGAATTGGGGGGCGATACAATGAGCAGTTCTTC.

The rearrangement uses TRBV4-3 and TRBJ1-1; the D gene is possibly TRBD1 (6 bases). Trimming took 0 bases from V and 13 from J, leaving 24 bases between them. The CDR3 is 16 residues long. Germline V lookup: CDR1 LGHNA, CDR2 YSLEER. The CDR3 region is CASSQDRTPRGGFGFF. Here the CDR3 DNA reads TGCGCCAGCAGCCAAGACCGGACCCCCAGGGGAGGTTTCGGTTTCTTT.

The chain has TRBV27 and TRBJ2-3, with 9 bases aligning to TRBD1. The germline V gene encodes CDR1 MNHEY and CDR2 SMNVEV (reference sequence). CDR3 length equals 17 residues. The junction had 9 bases not matched to a gene; V was cut back by 5 bases and J by 0 bases. DNA of the CDR3: TGTGCCAGCAGTCCCCCTCGTGGACAGGGGAGCACAGATACGCAGTATTTT. This encodes CASSPPRGQGSTDTQYF.

This clonotype was picked up a small number of times. The chain has TRBV6-5 and TRBJ2-3; D possibly corresponds to TRBD2 (5 bases). Trimming shortened V by 2 bases and J by 2 bases, and 11 bases separated the two germline ends. Per germline, CDR1 MNHEY and CDR2 SVGAGI. This CDR3 has 15 amino acids. The CDR3 DNA reads TGTGCCAGCAGTTACCGGCGGGTATACACAGATACGCAGTATTTT. Residues: CASSYRRVYTDTQYF.

This clonotype was seen repeatedly, ten times or more. The chain has TRBV7-9 and TRBJ1-5; D gene unclear. Trimming removed 1 base from V and 3 bases from J, with 7 bases in between. Germline V gene sequence: CDR1 SEHNR, CDR2 FQNEAQ (reference sequence). The CDR3 has 14 amino acids. The CDR3 spells CASSLGQVNQPQHF. Written as DNA, the CDR3 is TGTGCCAGCAGCTTAGGGCAGGTCAATCAGCCCCAGCATTTT.

V gene TRBV5-1 combines with J gene TRBJ2-7, with 11 positions matching TRBD2. Trimming at V came to 4 bases and at J to 0 bases, leaving 21 bases not matched to a gene. Germline assignment: CDR1 SGHRS and CDR2 YFSETQ. The CDR3 extends over 21 amino acids. The CDR3 loop is CASSARRDIGLAGEISYEQYF. The CDR3 region has the DNA TGCGCCAGCAGCGCCCGCCGGGACATCGGACTAGCGGGCGAAATCTCCTACGAGCAGTACTTC.

The chain couples TRBV6-6 to TRBJ1-6; 7 bases match TRBD1. The CDR3 consists of 16 residues. With 5 bases clipped from V and 6 bases from J, the junction kept 10 bases outside the gene matches. Germline CDR1 reads MNHNY; CDR2 reads SVGAGI (reference sequence). The CDR3 DNA reads as TGTGCCAGCAGTCCGGGAGGACAGGCATTTAATTCACCCCTCCACTTT. Its translation: CASSPGGQAFNSPLHF.

This clonotype was counted ten times or more. The gene calls are TRBV7-6 and TRBJ2-1; 15 positions match TRBD2. The CDR3 length is 16 residues. V lost 5 bases to trimming and J lost 5 bases; unmatched junction nucleotides: 4. Per the germline V gene, CDR1 is SGHVS and CDR2 is FNYEAQ. CDR3 protein: CASSQGLAGGNNEQFF. The CDR3, as DNA: TGTGCCAGCAGCCAGGGACTAGCGGGGGGCAACAATGAGCAGTTCTTC.

This clonotype was seen repeatedly, ten times or more. This chain links TRBV7-2 with TRBJ1-1; D unclear. Germline V gene sequence: CDR1 SGHTA, CDR2 FQGNSA. Trimming cost V 1 base and J 0 bases, with 6 bases left between them. The CDR3 length is 14 residues. This chain's CDR3 is CASSLVTLNTEAFF. The CDR3 coding sequence is TGTGCCAGCAGCTTAGTTACACTGAACACTGAAGCTTTCTTT.

As for this clonotype: Germline is not matched at one junction end, which may reflect a read error. The chain couples TRBV7-6 to TRBJ2-2; D tentatively reads TRBD1 or TRBD2 (7 bases each). CDR1 SGHVS and CDR2 FNYEAQ come from the germline V gene. The CDR3 sequence is 17 residues long. CDR3 in DNA: TGTGCCAGCAGCGTAGGGTTTGGCGGGGGACAGCCCGGAGAGCTGTTTTTT. This gives the protein CASSVGFGGGQPGELFF.

This rearrangement joins TRBV7-9 to TRBJ1-5; no reliable D call. Germline-derived CDR1 and CDR2 are SEHNR and FQNEAQ (reference sequence). Deletions cut 4 bases from V and 0 bases from J, with 13 bases between. The length of the CDR3 is 16 residues. CDR3 sequence reads: CASSSTRTDSNQPQHF. The CDR3 DNA reads as TGTGCCAGCAGCTCAACCCGGACTGATAGCAATCAGCCCCAGCATTTT. Full variable domain (outside the CDR3, taken from reference TRBV7-9 and TRBJ1-5): DTGVSQNPRHKITKRGQNVTFRCDPISEHNRLYWYRQTLGQGPEFLTYFQNEAQLEKSRLLSDRFSAERPKGSFSTLEIQRTEQGDSAMYLCASSSTRTDSNQPQHFGDGTRLSIL.

V is TRBV29-1 and J is TRBJ2-3, with 7 bases identical to TRBD2. The CDR3 loop spans 15 amino acids. V shed 0 bases and J 3 bases; nucleotides not matched to a gene: 6. Germline V CDR1 and CDR2: SQVTM, ANQGSEA. As DNA, the CDR3 is TGCAGCGTTGAAGATTTGCGGGGGTGGACAGATACGCAGTATTTT. Protein sequence: CSVEDLRGWTDTQYF.

CDR3 amino acids: CSARGAYNEQFF. The CDR3 DNA reads TGCAGTGCTAGGGGTGCCTACAATGAGCAGTTCTTC. V gene TRBV20-1 combines with J gene TRBJ2-1; D remains ambiguous. Trimming removed 3 bases at V and 2 bases at J, with 5 bases between. The length of the CDR3 is 12 residues. Looked up from germline, CDR1 is DFQATT and CDR2 is SNEGSKA (reference sequence).

About this clonotype itself: The junction differs from germline at one of its ends, possibly a read error. V and J are TRBV15 and TRBJ1-1; no clear D. Germline V gives CDR1 LNHNV, CDR2 YYDKDF (reference sequence). The CDR3 loop spans 18 amino acids. The chain's CDR3 is CATSRETRGRSMNTEAFF. In nucleotides, the CDR3 is TGTGCCACCAGTAGAGAGACCCGAGGGAGGTCGATGAACACTGAAGCTTTCTTT.

This CDR3 is CASSLEGHPQHF. For the CDR3, the DNA is TGTGCCAGCAGCTTAGAGGGCCACCCCCAGCATTTT. The V call is TRBV7-6, the J call TRBJ1-5, with D unresolved. The V gene's germline CDR1 is SGHVS and CDR2 FNYEAQ. V shed 1 base and J shed 10 bases, with 8 bases lying between them. CDR3 size: 12 residues. Full variable domain (rest looked up from reference TRBV7-6 and TRBJ1-5): GAGVSQSPRYKVTKRGQDVALRCDPISGHVSLYWYRQALGQGPEFLTYFNYEAQQDKSGLPNDRFSAERPEGSISTLTIQRTEQRDSAMYRCASSLEGHPQHFGDGTRLSIL.

This clonotype was recorded many times. V usage is TRBV7-8 and J usage is TRBJ2-5, with 7 bases identical to TRBD2. J gave up 9 bases and V 5 bases, and 3 bases lay outside the gene matches. The germline CDR1 and CDR2 sequences are SGHVS and FQNEAQ. The CDR3 has 11 residues. CDR3 in DNA: TGTGCCAGCAGCCAAGGGAGGGCCCAGTACTTC. It codes for CASSQGRAQYF.

This clonotype turned up a few times. The V and J genes are TRBV29-1 and TRBJ1-1, with D possibly being TRBD1 (5 bases). The CDR3 totals 13 residues. Germline assignment: CDR1 SQVTM and CDR2 ANQGSEA. V dropped 4 bases and J dropped 1 base, with 10 bases sitting between them. The CDR3 DNA reads as TGCAGCGTTGGGGGCAGCCCGAACACTGAAGCTTTCTTT. It specifies CSVGGSPNTEAFF.

The rearrangement joins TRBV7-9 to TRBJ2-3, with D unclear. V dropped 4 bases and J dropped 0 bases, with 14 bases sitting between them. CDR1 is SEHNR, CDR2 FQNEAQ, per germline (reference sequence). The CDR3 extends over 16 amino acids. CDR3 protein: CASSSFFWPSTDTQYF. CDR3 nucleotide sequence: TGTGCCAGCAGCTCATTTTTTTGGCCCAGCACAGATACGCAGTATTTT.

This clonotype was seen a handful of times. This chain joins TRBV6-6 and TRBJ2-2, with 8 bases fitting TRBD1. In germline, CDR1 is MNHNY, CDR2 SVGAGI (reference sequence). The CDR3 runs 16 residues. The V gene end was trimmed by 1 base and the J gene end by 8 bases; junction bases not matched to a gene: 9. As DNA, the CDR3 is TGTGCCAGCAGTTACTTGGGCCAGGGGGCGGTGGGGGAGCTGTTTTTT. Its translation: CASSYLGQGAVGELFF.